The clone carrying this T cell receptor beta chain has more than one count but fewer than ten. TCRdb processed the 5' RACE reads anew with MiXCR; each CDR3 protein has one entry. This sample has hundreds of thousands of distinct CDR3 sequences, with 15% to 20% found just once. The sample originates from a study of T cells after yellow fever vaccination. Trimming pared 4 bases from V and 1 base from J, leaving 10 bases between. Germline V lookup: CDR1 MNHEY, CDR2 SMNVEV (reference sequence). This CDR3 has 14 residues. The receptor was derived from a man younger than 40 who received the YFV17D yellow fever vaccine. The specimen comprised PBMCs, sampled 15 days after the yellow fever booster vaccination. This sequence joins TRBV27 and TRBJ1-1; D ambiguous. This CDR3 is CASSSLGPNTEAFF. The CDR3 bases are TGTGCCAGCAGTTCTCTTGGACCGAACACTGAAGCTTTCTTT.